A selection of T cell receptor beta chains follows, all from one sample in a study of tumor-infiltrating lymphocytes in primary liver carcinoma. TCRdb processed the multiplex PCR reads anew with MiXCR; each CDR3 protein has one entry. This repertoire shows some 320,000 distinct CDR3 sequences, approximately 65% found once; its top ten account for about 8.4%. Sequencing used peripheral blood. These receptors were obtained from a man between 40 and 49 years old with primary liver carcinoma and hepatitis B virus infection. Both conserved end residues are part of each CDR3. The D gene is left open where the match is weak. Part of the rows lack a size; the others show once, few, many or a class for expanded clones.

D	V	J	size	CDR3	DNA
-	TRBV10-3	TRBJ2-7	-	CAISEVPSSAYEQYF	TGTGCCATCAGTGAGGTCCCTAGCTCGGCCTACGAACAGTACTTC
-	TRBV6-5	TRBJ2-3	-	CASTGQGSDTQYF	TGTGCCAGCACGGGTCAGGGCTCAGATACGCAGTATTTT
TRBD2	TRBV5-1	TRBJ2-1	-	CARSLEAGTSGRAREQFF	TGCGCCAGAAGCTTGGAAGCCGGGACTAGCGGGAGGGCGAGGGAGCAGTTCTTC
TRBD1	TRBV6-1	TRBJ2-5	once	CASSVPGQQETRYF	TGTGCCAGCAGTGTACCGGGACAGCAAGAGACCCGGTACTTC
-	TRBV28	TRBJ1-1	few	CASSSRWTENTEAFF	TGTGCCAGCAGTTCCCGGTGGACGGAGAACACTGAAGCTTTCTTT
-	TRBV29-1	TRBJ2-7	-	CSVDREGAPYEQYF	TGCAGCGTTGACCGGGAAGGGGCGCCCTACGAGCAGTACTTC
-	TRBV6-2/TRBV6-3	TRBJ2-6	-	CASSYIRDGANVLTF	TGTGCCAGCAGTTACATCAGGGACGGGGCCAACGTCCTGACTTTC
-	TRBV11-2	TRBJ2-1	-	CASSLLWTCNELFF	TGTGCCAGCAGCTTACTATGGACTTGCAATGAGCTGTTCTTC
-	TRBV23-1	TRBJ1-1	-	CASSRRAFF	TGCGCCAGCAGTCGGAGAGCTTTCTTT
-	TRBV10-3	TRBJ1-1	many	CAIGGTNTEAFF	TGTGCCATCGGGGGGACCAACACTGAAGCTTTCTTT
-	TRBV29-1	TRBJ1-5	-	CSEKNGDSNQPQHF	TGCAGCGAGAAAAACGGAGATAGCAATCAGCCCCAGCATTTT
-	TRBV7-9	TRBJ2-3	-	CASSLVDIDTQYF	TGTGCCAGCAGCTTAGTCGATATTGATACGCAGTATTTT
TRBD2	TRBV28	TRBJ2-7	few	CASSFKLAGGAGEQYF	TGTGCCAGCAGTTTCAAACTAGCGGGAGGGGCCGGCGAGCAGTACTTC
-	TRBV29-1	TRBJ1-4	-	CSVLRPGTRGEELFF	TGCAGCGTTCTACGCCCCGGGACAAGGGGTGAAGAACTGTTTTTT
-	TRBV6-6	TRBJ1-1	few	CASSYSTFGTGTEAFF	TGTGCCAGCAGTTACTCGACTTTTGGGACCGGGACTGAAGCTTTCTTT
-	TRBV6-6	TRBJ1-3	-	CASSYSGTGRSSGNTIYF	TGTGCCAGCAGTTACTCGGGCACAGGAAGAAGCTCTGGAAACACCATATATTTT
-	TRBV19	TRBJ2-1	-	CASTTGAEQFF	TGTGCCAGTACGACCGGAGCTGAGCAGTTCTTC
-	TRBV5-4	TRBJ2-1	few	CASSFLGRQSNEQFF	TGTGCCAGCAGCTTCTTGGGCAGACAATCAAATGAGCAGTTCTTC
-	TRBV4-1	TRBJ2-3	many	CASSQEFRTWGTDTQYF	TGCGCCAGCAGCCAAGAATTTAGGACCTGGGGCACAGATACGCAGTATTTT
-	TRBV12-3/TRBV12-4	TRBJ1-1	-	CASRIRFNTGAFF	TGTGCCAGCAGGATTCGATTTAACACTGGAGCTTTCTTT
-	TRBV6-1	TRBJ1-5	few	CASSNLGSNQPQHF	TGTGCCAGCAGCAACCTGGGAAGCAATCAGCCCCAGCATTTT
-	TRBV6-2/TRBV6-3	TRBJ2-7	many	CASSGDAGIYEQYF	TGTGCCAGCAGTGGGGATGCAGGAATCTACGAGCAGTACTTC
TRBD2	TRBV7-9	TRBJ2-3	-	CASSRGASGASTDTQYF	TGTGCCAGCAGCCGAGGGGCTAGCGGAGCTAGCACAGATACGCAGTATTTT
-	TRBV11-1	TRBJ1-2	-	CASSRSCDNYDYTF	TGTGCCAGCAGCCGATCGTGTGATAACTATGACTACACCTTC
-	TRBV5-4	TRBJ1-2	-	CASSLAASDGCTF	TGTGCCAGCAGCTTGGCGGCATCAGATGGCTGCACCTTC
TRBD1	TRBV28	TRBJ1-5	-	CASSDGQGAGVGNQPQHF	TGTGCCAGCAGTGACGGACAGGGGGCGGGTGTCGGGAATCAGCCCCAGCATTTT
TRBD2	TRBV12-3/TRBV12-4	TRBJ2-5	once	CASSPTGTSGLQETQHF	TGTGCCAGCAGCCCCACCGGGACTAGTGGACTCCAAGAGACCCAGCACTTC
TRBD1	TRBV29-1	TRBJ1-2	many	CSVHRQGYGYTF	TGCAGCGTACATCGACAGGGCTATGGCTACACCTTC
TRBD1	TRBV4-2	TRBJ1-1	many	CASSQTGGDTEAFF	TGTGCCAGCAGCCAGACAGGGGGGGACACTGAAGCTTTCTTT
-	TRBV12-3/TRBV12-4	TRBJ1-4	-	CASSLSGVSEKLLF	TGTGCCAGCAGTTTAAGTGGGGTTAGTGAAAAACTGCTTTTT
-	TRBV5-1	TRBJ2-2	many	CASRTTTDTGELFF	TGCGCCAGCCGAACCACGACGGACACCGGGGAGCTGTTTTTT